These T cell receptor beta chains were read from a single sample in a study of blood T cell repertoires in COVID-19. Assay used: immunoSEQ multiplex PCR; TCRdb lists only in-frame clones, some missing. The sample lists some 200,000 clones, around 81% occurring once. The sample was PBMCs or T cells enriched from blood (not recorded which). These receptors were taken from a man between 35 and 55 years old who had recovered from COVID-19. The CDR3 runs from the conserved cysteine through the conserved F or W. The D gene is left open where the match is weak. Size is omitted from some rows. Given values are once, few, many or a class for expanded clones.

CDR3 DNA	CDR3 protein	clone size	D gene	V gene	J gene
TGCAGCGTTGTTTTTTGGGACAGGTCCTACAATGAGCAGTTCTTC	CSVVFWDRSYNEQFF	.	TRBD1	TRBV29-1	TRBJ2-1
TGTGCCTGGAGAGGTTCGGGACAGGGGTACGGAAACACCATATATTTT	CAWRGSGQGYGNTIYF	.	TRBD1	TRBV30	TRBJ1-3
TGCGCCAGCAGTCACGGGACTAGCGGAACCCAAGAGACCCAGTACTTC	CASSHGTSGTQETQYF	.	TRBD2	TRBV5-1	TRBJ2-5
TGTGCCAGCAGCTCAACAGGGTTTTGGACTGAAGCTTTCTTT	CASSSTGFWTEAFF	.	.	TRBV7-2	TRBJ1-1
TGTGCCAGCAGCTTAGTTCGGCAGGGTCCAGCTTTCTTT	CASSLVRQGPAFF	.	.	TRBV11-2	TRBJ1-1
TGTGCCAGCACAATTAGCGGGGGTTTGGGGGGAGATACGCAGTATTTT	CASTISGGLGGDTQYF	.	TRBD2	TRBV5-4	TRBJ2-3
TGTGCCAGCTCACCACGGTCGGTCCCCTATGGCTACACCTTC	CASSPRSVPYGYTF	.	.	TRBV18	TRBJ1-2
TGTGCCAGCAAAAGGGGGATCAGCGAAAAACTGTTTTTT	CASKRGISEKLFF	.	.	TRBV6-5	TRBJ1-4
TGTGCCAGTAGAGAGGATCCTTTGAATACGGATACGCAGTATTTT	CASREDPLNTDTQYF	once	.	TRBV19	TRBJ2-3
TGTGCCAGCAGACTCTTAACAGTGAACACTGAAGCTTTCTTT	CASRLLTVNTEAFF	.	.	TRBV6-5	TRBJ1-1
TGTGCCAGCAGCGCCTTGGACAGGAACACTGAAGCTTTCTTT	CASSALDRNTEAFF	few	.	TRBV9	TRBJ1-1
TGTGCCAGCAGTAATCGACAGGGATACGGCTACACCTTC	CASSNRQGYGYTF	.	TRBD1	TRBV6-5	TRBJ1-2